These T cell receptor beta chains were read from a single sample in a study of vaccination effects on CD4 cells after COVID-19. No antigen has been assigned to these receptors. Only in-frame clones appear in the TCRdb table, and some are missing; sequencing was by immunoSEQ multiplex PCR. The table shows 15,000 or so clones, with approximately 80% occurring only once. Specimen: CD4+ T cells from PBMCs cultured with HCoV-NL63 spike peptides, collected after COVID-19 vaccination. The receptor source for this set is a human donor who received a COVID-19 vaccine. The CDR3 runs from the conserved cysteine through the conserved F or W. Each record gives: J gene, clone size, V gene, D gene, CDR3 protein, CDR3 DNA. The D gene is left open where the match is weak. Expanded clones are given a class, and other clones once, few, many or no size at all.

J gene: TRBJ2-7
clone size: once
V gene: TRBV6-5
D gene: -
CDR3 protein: CASSYSLGTQGEQYF
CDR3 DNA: TGTGCCAGCAGTTACTCATTGGGGACACAAGGGGAGCAGTACTTC

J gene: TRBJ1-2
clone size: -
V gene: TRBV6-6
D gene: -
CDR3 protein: CASSYPSAGYTF
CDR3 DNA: TGTGCCAGCAGTTACCCCTCGGCTGGCTACACCTTC

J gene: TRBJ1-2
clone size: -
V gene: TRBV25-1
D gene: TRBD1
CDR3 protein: CASSEPGTVYGYTF
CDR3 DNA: TGTGCCAGCAGTGAACCTGGGACAGTCTATGGCTACACCTTC

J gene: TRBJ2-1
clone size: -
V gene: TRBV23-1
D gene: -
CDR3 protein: CARDSVYGEQFF
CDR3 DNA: TGCGCCAGGGATAGCGTTTACGGGGAGCAGTTCTTC

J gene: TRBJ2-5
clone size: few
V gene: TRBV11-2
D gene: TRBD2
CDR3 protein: CASSLVPSGQETQYF
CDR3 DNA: TGTGCCAGCAGCTTAGTGCCTAGCGGACAAGAGACCCAGTACTTC

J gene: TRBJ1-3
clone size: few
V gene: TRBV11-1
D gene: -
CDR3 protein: CASSLGGSSGNTIYF
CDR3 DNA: TGTGCCAGCAGCTTAGGAGGATCTTCTGGAAACACCATATATTTT

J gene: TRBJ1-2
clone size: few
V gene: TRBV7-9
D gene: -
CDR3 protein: CASSLWGTYGYTF
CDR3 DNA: TGTGCCAGCAGCTTGTGGGGGACCTATGGCTACACCTTC

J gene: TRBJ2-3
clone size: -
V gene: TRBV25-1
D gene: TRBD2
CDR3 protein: CASSEAPRSGGPTDTQYF
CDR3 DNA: TGTGCCAGCAGTGAAGCCCCGAGGAGCGGGGGCCCCACAGATACGCAGTATTTT

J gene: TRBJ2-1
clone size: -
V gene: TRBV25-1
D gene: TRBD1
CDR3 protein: CASWPRQGAEQFF
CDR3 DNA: TGTGCCAGCTGGCCCCGACAGGGCGCTGAGCAGTTCTTC

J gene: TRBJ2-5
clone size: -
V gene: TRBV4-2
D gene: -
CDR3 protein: CASSQGVWETQYF
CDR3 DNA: TGTGCCAGCAGCCAAGGGGTGTGGGAGACCCAGTACTTC

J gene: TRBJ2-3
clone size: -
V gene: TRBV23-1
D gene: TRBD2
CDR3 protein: CASSQTPVTSGRVVRTDTQYF
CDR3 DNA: TGCGCCAGCAGTCAGACCCCGGTGACTAGCGGGAGGGTGGTGCGCACAGATACGCAGTATTTT

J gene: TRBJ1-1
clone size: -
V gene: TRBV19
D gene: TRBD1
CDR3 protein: CASSRSRTGGGTNTEAFF
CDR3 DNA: TGTGCCAGTAGTCGGTCCAGGACAGGGGGCGGTACGAACACTGAAGCTTTCTTT

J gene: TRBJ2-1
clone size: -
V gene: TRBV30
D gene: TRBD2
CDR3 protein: CAWSGLAAYNEQFF
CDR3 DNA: TGTGCCTGGAGTGGGCTAGCGGCCTACAATGAGCAGTTCTTC

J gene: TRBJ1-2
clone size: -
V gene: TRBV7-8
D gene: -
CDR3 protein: CASSSRDGYGYTF
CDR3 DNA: TGTGCCAGCAGCTCCAGGGACGGCTATGGCTACACCTTC

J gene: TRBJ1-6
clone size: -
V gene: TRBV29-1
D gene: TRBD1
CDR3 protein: CTVRDRVGSPLHF
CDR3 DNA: TGCACCGTTAGAGACAGGGTGGGCTCACCCCTCCACTTT

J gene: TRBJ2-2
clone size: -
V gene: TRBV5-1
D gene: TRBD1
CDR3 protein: CASTTGGGGELFF
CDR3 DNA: TGCGCCAGCACCACAGGGGGCGGCGGGGAGCTGTTTTTT

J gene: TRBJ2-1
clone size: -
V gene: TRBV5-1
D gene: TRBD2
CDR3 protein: CASSLPGLAGIEQFF
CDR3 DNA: TGCGCCAGCAGCCTACCGGGACTAGCGGGAATTGAGCAGTTCTTC